The present T cell receptor (beta chain) was sequenced within a study of blood T cell repertoires in COVID-19. Study background: Some COVID-19 samples were acute and others convalescent; all came from the United States, Italy and Spain. Sources were T cells, B-cell-depleted T cells, or PBMCs; the material itself was cDNA or gDNA.

The authors' processing: Amplifying reference gene primers gave estimates of nucleated cell counts. Some clones are missing from TCRdb's copy, which holds only in-frame ones; the method was immunoSEQ multiplex PCR. V, J and clone size were drawn from that table, and D and trimming were deduced from the DNA. There are around 40,000 clones in the sample; around 92% occur only once, and around 12% lies in the top ten. CDR1 is MNHEY, CDR2 SVGEGT, per germline. There are 14 residues in the CDR3. Trimming stripped 2 bases from V and 8 bases from J, with 13 bases between. This sequence was found in a human donor in a cohort sampled during active COVID-19. Sequencing used peripheral blood. The chain recombines TRBV6-2 or TRBV6-3 with TRBJ2-1; TRBD2 might be the D (5 bases). The CDR3 DNA follows: TGTGCCAGCAGTTACCTACTAGGACTGGATGAGCAGTTCTTC. Its protein product is CASSYLLGLDEQFF.